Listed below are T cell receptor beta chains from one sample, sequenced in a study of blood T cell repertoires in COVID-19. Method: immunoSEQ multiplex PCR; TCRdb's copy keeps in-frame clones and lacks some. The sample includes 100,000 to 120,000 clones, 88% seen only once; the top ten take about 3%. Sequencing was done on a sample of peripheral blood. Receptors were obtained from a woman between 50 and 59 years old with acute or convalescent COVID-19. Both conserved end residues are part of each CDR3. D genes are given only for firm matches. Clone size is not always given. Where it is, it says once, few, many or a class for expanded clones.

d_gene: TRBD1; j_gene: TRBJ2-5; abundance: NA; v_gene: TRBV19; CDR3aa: CASSKGGTGIETQYF; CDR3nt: TGTGCCAGTAGTAAGGGTGGGACAGGGATCGAGACCCAGTACTTC
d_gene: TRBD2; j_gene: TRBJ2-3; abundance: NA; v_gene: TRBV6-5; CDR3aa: CASSSREGGTDTQYF; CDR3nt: TGTGCCAGCAGTTCCCGGGAGGGGGGCACAGATACGCAGTATTTT
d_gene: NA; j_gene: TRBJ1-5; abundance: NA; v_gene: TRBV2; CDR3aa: CASSVDNNQPQHF; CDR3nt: TGTGCCAGCAGTGTAGACAACAATCAGCCCCAGCATTTT
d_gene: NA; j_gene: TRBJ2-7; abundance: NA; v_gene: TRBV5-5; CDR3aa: CASSLSRTSYEQYF; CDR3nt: TGTGCCAGCAGCTTGTCTAGGACAAGCTACGAGCAGTACTTC
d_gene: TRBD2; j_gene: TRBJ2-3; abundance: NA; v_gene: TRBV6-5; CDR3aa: CASSYSGRGADTQYF; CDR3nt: TGTGCCAGCAGTTACTCCGGGAGGGGAGCAGATACGCAGTATTTT
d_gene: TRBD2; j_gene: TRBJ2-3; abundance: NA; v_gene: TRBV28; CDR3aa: CASSPLAPSGRRADTQYF; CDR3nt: TGTGCCAGCAGTCCCCTGGCGCCAAGCGGGAGACGGGCAGATACGCAGTATTTT
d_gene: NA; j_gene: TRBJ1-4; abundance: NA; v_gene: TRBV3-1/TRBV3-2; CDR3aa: CASSQGGLGNEKLFF; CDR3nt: TGTGCCAGCAGCCAAGGGGGGCTAGGTAATGAAAAACTGTTTTTT
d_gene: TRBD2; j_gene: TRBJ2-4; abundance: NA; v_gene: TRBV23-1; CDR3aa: CASSPRGLADTKENIQYF; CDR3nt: TGCGCCAGCAGTCCCCGGGGACTAGCCGACACTAAAGAAAACATTCAGTACTTC
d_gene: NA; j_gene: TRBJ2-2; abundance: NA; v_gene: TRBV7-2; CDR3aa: CASSLASLSGELFF; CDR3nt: TGTGCCAGCAGCTTGGCTAGCTTATCCGGGGAGCTGTTTTTT
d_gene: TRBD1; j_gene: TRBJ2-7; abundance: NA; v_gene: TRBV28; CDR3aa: CASSWTGGRYEQYF; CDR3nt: TGTGCCAGCAGTTGGACAGGGGGCAGGTACGAGCAGTACTTC
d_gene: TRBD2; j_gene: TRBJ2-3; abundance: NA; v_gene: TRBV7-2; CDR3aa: CASSLVAGVSDTQYF; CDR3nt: TGTGCCAGCAGCTTAGTAGCGGGAGTCTCAGATACGCAGTATTTT
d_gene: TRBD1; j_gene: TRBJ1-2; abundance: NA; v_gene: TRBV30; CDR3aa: CAWSQDRGLYGYTF; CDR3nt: TGTGCCTGGAGCCAGGACAGGGGCCTTTATGGCTACACCTTC
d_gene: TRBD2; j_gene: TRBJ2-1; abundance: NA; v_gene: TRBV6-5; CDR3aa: CASRGGTSGNNEQFF; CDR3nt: TGTGCCAGCAGGGGGGGTACTAGCGGTAACAATGAGCAGTTCTTC
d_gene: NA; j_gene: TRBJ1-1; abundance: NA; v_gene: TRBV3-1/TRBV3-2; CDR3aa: CASTPRGRDTEAFF; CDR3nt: TGTGCCAGCACCCCCCGAGGGAGGGACACTGAAGCTTTCTTT
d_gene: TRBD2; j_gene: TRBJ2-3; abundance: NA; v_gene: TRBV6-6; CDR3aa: CASSPTSADTQYF; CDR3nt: TGTGCCAGCAGTCCCACTAGCGCAGATACGCAGTATTTT
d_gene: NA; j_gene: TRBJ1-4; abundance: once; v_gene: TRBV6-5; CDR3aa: CASSLTLDEKLFF; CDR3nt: TGTGCCAGCAGTTTAACGTTAGATGAAAAACTGTTTTTT
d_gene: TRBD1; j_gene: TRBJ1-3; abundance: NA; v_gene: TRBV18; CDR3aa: CASSPSTPGQATSGNTIYF; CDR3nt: TGTGCCAGCTCACCATCTACGCCGGGACAGGCCACCTCTGGAAACACCATATATTTT
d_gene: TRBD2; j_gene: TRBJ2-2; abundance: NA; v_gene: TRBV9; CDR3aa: CASSGRSVAGLNTGELFF; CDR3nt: TGTGCCAGCAGCGGCCGCTCGGTAGCGGGGTTGAACACCGGGGAGCTGTTTTTT
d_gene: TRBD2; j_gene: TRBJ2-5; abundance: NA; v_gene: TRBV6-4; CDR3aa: CASSADGGETQYF; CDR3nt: TGTGCCAGCAGCGCCGACGGGGGGGAGACCCAGTACTTC
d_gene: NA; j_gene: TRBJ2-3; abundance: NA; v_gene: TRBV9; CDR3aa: CASSVSGASTDTQYF; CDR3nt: TGTGCCAGCAGCGTTAGCGGAGCTAGCACAGATACGCAGTATTTT
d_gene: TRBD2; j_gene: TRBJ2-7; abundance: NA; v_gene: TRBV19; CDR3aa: CASKETSGFAYEQYF; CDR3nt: TGTGCCAGTAAGGAGACTAGCGGGTTCGCCTACGAGCAGTACTTC
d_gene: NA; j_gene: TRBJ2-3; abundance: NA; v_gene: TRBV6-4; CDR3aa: CASSEAKASGTQYF; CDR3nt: TGTGCCAGCAGTGAGGCGAAGGCATCGGGTACGCAGTATTTT
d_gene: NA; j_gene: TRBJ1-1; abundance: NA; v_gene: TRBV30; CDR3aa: CAWSNRADTEAFF; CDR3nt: TGTGCCTGGTCTAACAGGGCGGACACTGAAGCTTTCTTT
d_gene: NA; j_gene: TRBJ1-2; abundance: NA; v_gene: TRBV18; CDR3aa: CASSPDKNYGYTF; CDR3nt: TGTGCCAGCTCACCGGACAAGAACTATGGCTACACCTTC
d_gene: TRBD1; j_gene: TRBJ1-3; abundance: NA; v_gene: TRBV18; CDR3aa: CASSPGTGGNTIYF; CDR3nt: TGTGCCAGCTCACCGGGGACAGGCGGAAACACCATATATTTT
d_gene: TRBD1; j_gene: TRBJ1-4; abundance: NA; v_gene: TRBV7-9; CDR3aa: CASSLGQGSGEKLFF; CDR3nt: TGTGCCAGCAGCTTAGGACAGGGATCAGGGGAAAAACTGTTTTTT
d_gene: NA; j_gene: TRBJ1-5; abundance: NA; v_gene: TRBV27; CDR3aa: CASSETQGWGNQPQHF; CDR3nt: TGTGCCAGCAGTGAAACTCAGGGGTGGGGCAATCAGCCCCAGCATTTT
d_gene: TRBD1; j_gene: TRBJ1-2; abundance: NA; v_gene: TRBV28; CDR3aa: CASSPPGQNYGYTF; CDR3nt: TGTGCCAGCAGTCCACCGGGACAGAACTATGGCTACACCTTC